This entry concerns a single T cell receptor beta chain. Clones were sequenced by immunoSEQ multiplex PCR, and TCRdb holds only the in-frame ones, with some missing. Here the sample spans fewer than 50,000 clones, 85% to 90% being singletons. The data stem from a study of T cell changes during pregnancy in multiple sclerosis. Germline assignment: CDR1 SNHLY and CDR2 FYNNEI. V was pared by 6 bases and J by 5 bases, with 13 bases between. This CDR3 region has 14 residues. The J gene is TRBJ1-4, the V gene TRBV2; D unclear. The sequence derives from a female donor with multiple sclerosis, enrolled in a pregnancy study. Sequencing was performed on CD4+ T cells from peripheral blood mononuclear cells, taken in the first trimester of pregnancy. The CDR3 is CASSPQNLNEKLFF. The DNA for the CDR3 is TGTGCCAGCAGCCCTCAGAACCTGAATGAAAAACTGTTTTTT.